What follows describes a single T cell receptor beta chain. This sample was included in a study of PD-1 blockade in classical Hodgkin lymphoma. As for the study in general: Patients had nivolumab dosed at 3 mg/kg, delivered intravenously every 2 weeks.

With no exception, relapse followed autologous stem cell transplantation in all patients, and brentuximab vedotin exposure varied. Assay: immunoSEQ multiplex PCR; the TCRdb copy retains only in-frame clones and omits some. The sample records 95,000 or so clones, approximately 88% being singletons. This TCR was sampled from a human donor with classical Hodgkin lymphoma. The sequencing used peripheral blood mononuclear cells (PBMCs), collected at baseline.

The DNA of the CDR3 is TGTGCCAGCAGAACAGCCCCGCGGGAGGTCTATGGCTACACCTTC. This sequence encodes CASRTAPREVYGYTF. This chain connects TRBV28 to TRBJ1-2; no definite D call. V lost 6 bases and J 4 bases, leaving 18 bases between the germline ends. Germline values: CDR1 MDHEN, CDR2 SYDVKM. CDR3 length: 15 residues.